Listed below are T cell receptor beta chains from one sample, sequenced in a study of OX40 agonist ivuxolimab in advanced cancers. Assay used: immunoSEQ multiplex PCR; TCRdb lists only in-frame clones, some missing. The sample contains 65,000 to 90,000 clones, about 91% of which appear only once. This specimen was CD4+ or CD8+ T cells sorted from blood, taken in a trial of the OX40 agonist ivuxolimab. These receptors all stem from an adult with an advanced solid tumor such as melanoma, head and neck, liver or kidney cancer. The CDR3 runs from the conserved cysteine through the conserved F or W. D genes are given only for firm matches. Not all rows give a size; the values are once, few, many and, for expanded clones, a class.

>TRBV18|NA|16|NA|TRBJ1-5
TGTGCCAGCTCTTACCACACACCTGATAGCAATCAGCCCCAGCATTTT
CASSYHTPDSNQPQHF
>TRBV4-3|TRBD1|16|NA|TRBJ1-1
TGCGCCAGCAGCCCCAACAGGGGGCGATGGAACACTGAAGCTTTCTTT
CASSPNRGRWNTEAFF
>TRBV28|NA|11|NA|TRBJ1-1
TGTGCCAGCAACCTCGACGGTGAAGCTTTCTTT
CASNLDGEAFF
>TRBV19|NA|12|NA|TRBJ2-3
TGTGCCAGTAGTCTGGCTTTGGATACGCAGTATTTT
CASSLALDTQYF
>TRBV12-1|NA|18|NA|TRBJ2-1
TGTGCCAGCAGCGGGGGACAGGGTAATACGTTCCGGGACAATGAGCAGTTCTTC
CASSGGQGNTFRDNEQFF
>TRBV7-2|NA|13|once|TRBJ1-3
TGTGCCAGCAGCTACGAAAGACGGGACACCATATATTTT
CASSYERRDTIYF
>TRBV5-6|NA|15|few|TRBJ2-2
TGTGCCAGCAGCACCTTTGGCCTCGACACCGGGGAGCTGTTTTTT
CASSTFGLDTGELFF
>TRBV5-4|NA|14|once|TRBJ2-3
TGTGCCAGCAGCTTATCATCAGTCACAGATACGCAGTATTTT
CASSLSSVTDTQYF
>TRBV2|NA|16|NA|TRBJ2-7
TGTGCCAGCAATGGTTTCAAGACAGGTCTCTCCTACGAGCAGTACTTC
CASNGFKTGLSYEQYF
>TRBV7-2|NA|14|NA|TRBJ2-7
TGTGCCAGCAGCTTAGACAGGTACTTTTACGAGCAGTACTTC
CASSLDRYFYEQYF
>TRBV9|TRBD2|17|NA|TRBJ2-3
TGTGCCAGCGGCGGGGCTAGCGGGTTTTCTAGCACAGATACGCAGTATTTT
CASGGASGFSSTDTQYF
>TRBV6-1|NA|13|NA|TRBJ2-5
TGTGCCAGCAGTGAACTCCCTCAAGAGACCCAGTACTTC
CASSELPQETQYF
>TRBV2|TRBD2|13|NA|TRBJ2-3
TGTGCCAGCAAGACTAGCGGGACAGATACGCAGTATTTT
CASKTSGTDTQYF
>TRBV7-8|NA|16|NA|TRBJ2-5
TGTGCCAGCAGCTCCCCAAAACAGGGACCCTCAGAGACCCAGTACTTC
CASSSPKQGPSETQYF
>TRBV5-1|NA|14|NA|TRBJ2-2
TGCGCCAGCAGCCCGGACTCAATTACCGGGGAGCTGTTTTTT
CASSPDSITGELFF
>TRBV5-1|TRBD1|14|NA|TRBJ1-4
TGCGCCAGCAGCCGAGGGACAGATAATGAAAAACTGTTTTTT
CASSRGTDNEKLFF
>TRBV5-1|NA|17|once|TRBJ2-1
TGCGCCAGCAGCTTGGCCCCGTCGAGGGGATCGGGCAATGAGCAGTTCTTC
CASSLAPSRGSGNEQFF